This TCR beta chain appears in the sequencing data of a study of technical replicates of blood from a few donors. Repertoires were generated with immunoSEQ multiplex PCR, while TCRdb's copy carries only in-frame clones and drops some. In the table there are more than 70,000 clones, roughly 96% of which are singletons. The CDR3 runs to 15 residues. J lost 4 bases, V lost 0 bases, and 5 bases had no gene match. CDR1 and CDR2 from the germline V gene are MGHRA and YSYEKL. The sequencing sample was made of T cells isolated from PBMCs. The chain recombines TRBV4-1 with TRBJ1-2; 7 bases map to TRBD1. This TCR derives from a human donor in good health. The CDR3 nucleotides read TGCGCCAGCAGCCAAGAAGACAGGGTTGGCTATGGCTACACCTTC. Translating it yields CASSQEDRVGYGYTF.